Below are 5 T cell receptor beta chains sequenced from a single sample in a study of cytomegalovirus exposure and HLA in healthy donors. PCR used 60 Vbeta primers and 13 Jbeta primers. Assay used: immunoSEQ multiplex PCR; TCRdb lists only in-frame clones, some missing. The table includes 250,000 to 350,000 clones, more than 80% detected once. Sequenced input: PBMCs. The receptors here all came from a man between 35 and 55 years old in good health and CMV-seropositive.

CDR3 protein: CSVRDSGDQPQHF. CDR3 coding DNA: TGCAGCGTTAGGGACAGTGGCGATCAGCCCCAGCATTTT. The chain combines TRBV29-1 with TRBJ1-5; TRBD1 matches 7 bases. V lost 5 bases to trimming and J lost 5 bases; unmatched junction nucleotides: 6. CDR3 length: 13 amino acids. Germline V gives CDR1 SQVTM, CDR2 ANQGSEA.

The genes are TRBV7-7 and TRBJ2-3, with D possibly matching TRBD1 (6 bases). The CDR3 spans 13 residues. Germline V gene data show CDR1 as SSHAT and CDR2 as FNYEAQ (reference sequence). This CDR3 is CASLTRGSDTQYF. The CDR3 region has the DNA TGTGCTAGCCTAACTAGGGGGTCAGATACGCAGTATTTT.

V gene TRBV27 combines with J gene TRBJ2-1, with D perhaps TRBD1 (5 bases). CDR3 size: 13 residues. Germline V gene data show CDR1 as MNHEY and CDR2 as SMNVEV (reference sequence). The germline V and J ends were trimmed by 4 bases and 5 bases, with 9 bases remaining between them. The CDR3: CASSSLGDNEQFF. The DNA for the CDR3 is TGTGCCAGCAGTTCCCTAGGGGACAATGAGCAGTTCTTC.

This clone was picked up one time. The chain is built from TRBV7-6 and TRBJ2-1, with D possibly matching TRBD2 (6 bases). Germline V gene data show CDR1 as SGHVS and CDR2 as FNYEAQ. The germline V and J ends were trimmed by 5 bases and 9 bases, with 14 bases remaining between them. This CDR3 comprises 13 residues. CDR3 DNA: TGTGCCAGCAGCCGACTAGAAGCTCGTGAGCAGTTCTTC. This translates into CASSRLEAREQFF.

The CDR3 bases are TGCGCCAGCAGCCAAGATCAGGAAAGGGGGGAGACCCAGTACTTC. This gives the protein CASSQDQERGETQYF. The genes are TRBV4-1 and TRBJ2-5; D perhaps matches TRBD1 (6 bases). The length of the CDR3 is 15 residues. Germline CDR1 and CDR2: MGHRA and YSYEKL. V was pared by 0 bases and J by 5 bases, with 13 bases between.